The TCR beta chain under discussion was sequenced for a study of graft-versus-host responses after intestinal transplantation (dated by TCRdb to the early 2020s). Study-wide context: The transplants that recipients received were multivisceral, liver-intestinal, or isolated intestinal. A peak of at least 4% donor T cells among recipient peripheral blood mononuclear cells was the definition used for donor T cell macrochimerism. Rather than going through the commercial service, samples from a few later patients were sequenced in-house on an Illumina MiSeq and processed with MiXCR. Of the 20 to 25 intestinal transplant recipients enrolled in the cohort, one of whom was a retransplant, a few patients without pretransplant specimens were excluded. Bulk TCR-beta CDR3 sequencing was used to track graft-versus-host and host-versus-graft alloreactive T cell clones in the graft, circulation and bone marrow after intestinal transplantation. Every recipient was given anti-thymocyte globulin induction, then maintenance tacrolimus and steroids for about three years. To identify alloreactive clones, pre-transplant mixed lymphocyte reaction products were sequenced and then compared with unstimulated pre-transplant donor and recipient T cells.

The trim is 1 base for V and 6 bases for J, with a gap of 9 bases between the germline ends. Reading from cysteine to phenylalanine, the CDR3 counts 13 amino acids. Only the CDR3 portion is preserved as DNA: 39 bases, with reading frame beginning at the first base. The germline V gene sets CDR1 to KGHSH and CDR2 to LQKENI. On this clone: No antigen is known for it. No base quality values were provided; no much bigger clone lies one nucleotide off.

Blood samples were collected up to 4 times in the first month after transplant and then at least monthly when available. The paper's findings and limits, for the study overall: Early after transplant, peak levels of circulating GvH clones were found to be associated with declines in HvG clones. Patients with donor T cell macrochimerism had high GvH to HvG T cell clonal ratios in their allografts. GvH clones turned up in recipient bone marrow, with some appearing earlier in ileal mucosa or blood, a pattern consistent with an intestinal mucosal origin. The relatively low number and heterogeneity of intestinal transplant patients limited the conclusions.

The library was built by means of the immunoSEQ multiplex PCR assay. For most patients, genomic DNA was subjected to high-throughput TCR-beta CDR3 sequencing by Adaptive Biotechnologies. The published analysis was carried out like this. Adaptive's ImmunoSEQ software was the source of the TCR sequencing data for 15 to 20 patients, while three other patients were processed with MiXCR and VDJtools. CDR3 nucleotide sequences shared between donor and recipient were removed because the origin of such sequences could not be assigned. To count as alloreactive, a clone needed at least 2-fold expansion over unstimulated cells and a minimum CFSE-low frequency of 0.002% (template counts) or 0.001% (read counts). Clones were considered mappable if detected in sequenced pre-transplant spleen, lymph node, or MLR CFSE-low populations of the donor or recipient. Cumulative frequency of alloreactive clones was calculated as a percentage of all sequences weighted by copy number. Held by TCRdb, this immuneACCESS table contains in-frame sequences only and omits some clones. Under half of the omission traces to an unresolved V gene where checked; the cause of the rest is unknown. That table is the source of V, J and clone size, and D and trimming were worked out from the DNA. The sample records over 40,000 clones, approximately 95% of which are singletons. Of the sample, more than 4.5% is held by the ten largest clones.

The chain employs TRBV18 and TRBJ1-1, with the D segment identity uncertain. The sample was PBMCs, taken 750 to 850 days after a first intestinal transplant, on the day of a second. This clonotype was obtained from a human patient who received an intestinal transplant, so some T cells may come from the graft donor. The CDR3 has the sequence CASSPQGFAEAFF. The DNA sequence is as follows: TGTGCCAGCTCACCACAGGGCTTCGCTGAAGCTTTCTTT.